What follows are 14 T cell receptor beta chains derived from one specimen sequenced in a study of identical twins. TCRdb reanalysed the 5' RACE reads using MiXCR and keeps one entry per CDR3 protein. The sample has approximately 1.8 million distinct CDR3 sequences, roughly a third seen once. The specimen sequenced was cord blood. Receptors originate from a newborn girl in good health.

The chain couples TRBV9 to TRBJ1-1; tentative D call: TRBD1 (5 bases). V dropped 0 bases and J dropped 8 bases, with 11 bases sitting between them. Looked up from germline, CDR1 is SGDLS and CDR2 is YYNGEE. This CDR3 spans 13 amino acids. The CDR3 loop is CASSVEAGQEAFF. CDR3 bases: TGTGCCAGCAGCGTAGAAGCAGGGCAGGAAGCTTTCTTT.

The CDR3 loop reads CASRPPKLANTGELFF. CDR3 DNA: TGTGCCAGCAGGCCACCCAAACTAGCGAACACCGGGGAGCTGTTTTTT. The chain is built from TRBV7-2 and TRBJ2-2, with a tentative D call TRBD2 (5 bases). Trimming left V 6 bases short and J 0 bases short, with 14 bases between. CDR1 is SGHTA, CDR2 FQGNSA, per germline. The CDR3 runs 16 residues.

The genes are TRBV20-1 and TRBJ1-2; D is possibly TRBD1 (5 bases). Germline V gene lookup returns CDR1 DFQATT and CDR2 SNEGSKA (reference sequence). CDR3 size: 15 residues. V was pared by 0 bases and J by 5 bases, with 16 bases between. The DNA of the CDR3 is TGCAGTGCTAGAGATCCGAGGGGCCCGGGGTATGGCTACACCTTC. This gives the protein CSARDPRGPGYGYTF.

This clonotype was seen ten or more times. The V call is TRBV20-1, the J call TRBJ2-7; D uncertain. Germline V gives CDR1 DFQATT, CDR2 SNEGSKA (reference sequence). The CDR3 sequence is 13 residues long. V lost 3 bases, J lost 0 bases, and 9 bases lay in between. The CDR3, as DNA: TGCAGTGCTAGCCCCAGGAGCTCCTACGAGCAGTACTTC. Protein sequence: CSASPRSSYEQYF.

In this sample, this clonotype turned up a few times. The V gene is TRBV5-8, the J gene TRBJ1-5, with TRBD1 matching over 7 bases. Per the germline V gene, CDR1 is SGHTS and CDR2 is YDEGEE. The junction had 13 bases not matched to a gene; V was cut back by 2 bases and J by 5 bases. The CDR3 sequence is 17 residues long. DNA of the CDR3: TGTGCCAGCAGCTTCTTGCAGGGGGTCCCTCGGTATCAGCCCCAGCATTTT. Protein sequence: CASSFLQGVPRYQPQHF.

The chain uses TRBV6-1 and TRBJ1-6; D unclear. The germline V and J ends were trimmed by 6 bases and 0 bases, with 15 bases remaining between them. The germline V gene has CDR1 MNHNS and CDR2 SASEGT. CDR3 length: 17 residues. The CDR3 sequence: CASSGLGSDSYNSPLHF. As DNA, the CDR3 is TGTGCCAGCAGCGGGCTGGGATCGGACTCCTATAATTCACCCCTCCACTTT.

V gene TRBV4-2 combines with J gene TRBJ2-2, with D uncertain. Germline values: CDR1 LGHNA, CDR2 YNFKEQ. Trimming stripped 0 bases from V and 6 bases from J, with 2 bases between. The CDR3 extends over 12 amino acids. The CDR3 DNA is TGTGCCAGCAGCCAAGATTCCGGGGAGCTGTTTTTT. Residues: CASSQDSGELFF.

This clonotype was observed a few times. This chain joins TRBV5-6 and TRBJ2-7; 9 nucleotides line up with TRBD2. The CDR3 totals 15 residues. V lost 4 bases to trimming and J lost 0 bases; unmatched junction nucleotides: 5. In germline, CDR1 is SGHDT, CDR2 YYEEEE. The CDR3, as DNA: TGTGCCAGCAGCACCGATAGCGGGGGCTCCTACGAGCAGTACTTC. As protein: CASSTDSGGSYEQYF.

This chain uses TRBV15 with TRBJ2-1; D unresolved. Trimming left V 0 bases short and J 6 bases short, with 12 bases between. The germline gives CDR1 LNHNV, CDR2 YYDKDF (reference sequence). The CDR3 is 15 residues long. CDR3 protein: CATSRDLGGGNEQFF. The CDR3 DNA reads as TGTGCCACCAGCAGAGATCTCGGTGGTGGCAATGAGCAGTTCTTC.

This clonotype was seen at least ten times. The chain uses TRBV6-5 and TRBJ2-5, with TRBD1 matching 7 bases. The CDR3 spans 14 residues. V lost 5 bases and J lost 2; bases outside the gene matches: 5. CDR1 and CDR2 from the germline V gene are MNHEY and SVGAGI. CDR3 region: CASSPGQDQETQYF. CDR3 DNA: TGTGCCAGCAGTCCCGGACAGGATCAAGAGACCCAGTACTTC.

A note on this clonotype: The CDR3 end shows no conserved phenylalanine or tryptophan, and so a read error is likely. This sequence joins TRBV7-2 and TRBJ2-1; a weak D match, TRBD2 (6 bases). V lost 1 base and J 0 bases, leaving 13 bases between the germline ends. The length of the CDR3 is 17 residues. CDR1 and CDR2 from the germline V gene are SGHTA and FQGNSA. The CDR3: CASSLVGSGSSYNEQFL. DNA of the CDR3: TGTGCCAGCAGCTTAGTCGGTAGCGGAAGCTCCTACAATGAGCAGTTCCTC.

CDR3 sequence reads: CASRASSGNTIYF. Written as DNA, the CDR3 is TGTGCCAGCAGGGCCTCCTCTGGAAACACCATATATTTT. The chain employs TRBV6-1 and TRBJ1-3; D is uncertain. Trimming removed 6 bases at V and 0 bases at J, with 6 bases between. Per the germline V gene, CDR1 is MNHNS and CDR2 is SASEGT. The CDR3 spans 13 residues.

The gene calls are TRBV20-1 and TRBJ2-5; 12 bases are a match to TRBD2. Trimming at V came to 3 bases and at J to 11 bases, leaving 13 bases not matched to a gene. Germline CDR1 reads DFQATT; CDR2 reads SNEGSKA (reference sequence). The length of the CDR3 is 15 residues. CDR3 sequence: CSASLTTSGSNEQYF. CDR3 coding DNA: TGCAGTGCTAGCTTAACGACTAGCGGGAGCAATGAGCAGTACTTC.

This chain connects TRBV5-1 to TRBJ2-5, with TRBD1 as a possible D gene (6 bases). V lost 4 bases, J lost 11 bases, and 21 bases lay in between. The CDR3 sequence is 14 residues long. CDR1 is SGHRS, CDR2 YFSETQ, per germline. The CDR3, as DNA: TGCGCCAGCAGCCCAGGGGTTGGTTGGAATGAGCAGTACTTC. As protein: CASSPGVGWNEQYF.